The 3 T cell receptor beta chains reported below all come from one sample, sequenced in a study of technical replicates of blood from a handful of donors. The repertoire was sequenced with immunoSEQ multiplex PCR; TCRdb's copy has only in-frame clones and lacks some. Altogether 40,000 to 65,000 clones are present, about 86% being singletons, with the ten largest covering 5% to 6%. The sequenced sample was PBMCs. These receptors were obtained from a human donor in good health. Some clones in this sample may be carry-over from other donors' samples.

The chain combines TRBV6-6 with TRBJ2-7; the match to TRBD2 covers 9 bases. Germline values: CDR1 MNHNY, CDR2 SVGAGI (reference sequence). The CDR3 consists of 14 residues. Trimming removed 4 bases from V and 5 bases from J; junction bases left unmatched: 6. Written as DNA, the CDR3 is TGTGCCAGCAGTTTGGCTAGCGGGGTCCACGAGCAGTACTTC. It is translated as CASSLASGVHEQYF.

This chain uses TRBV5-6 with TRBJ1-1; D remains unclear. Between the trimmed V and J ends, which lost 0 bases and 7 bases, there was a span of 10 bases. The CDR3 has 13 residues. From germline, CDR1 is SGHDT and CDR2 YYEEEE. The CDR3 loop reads CASSLAWEGEAFF. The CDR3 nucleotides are TGTGCCAGCAGCTTGGCCTGGGAGGGTGAAGCTTTCTTT. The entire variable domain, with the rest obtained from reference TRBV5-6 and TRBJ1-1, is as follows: DAGVTQSPTHLIKTRGQQVTLRCSPKSGHDTVSWYQQALGQGPQFIFQYYEEEERQRGNFPDRFSGHQFPNYSSELNVNALLLGDSALYLCASSLAWEGEAFFGQGTRLTVV.

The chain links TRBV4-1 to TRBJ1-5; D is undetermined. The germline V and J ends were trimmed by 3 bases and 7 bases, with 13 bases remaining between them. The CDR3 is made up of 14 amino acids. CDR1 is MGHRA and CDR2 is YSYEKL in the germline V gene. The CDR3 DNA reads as TGCGCCAGCAGCCACCCCTTCGGAGCGCAGCCCCAGCATTTT. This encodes CASSHPFGAQPQHF.